This entry lists 30 T cell receptor beta chains sequenced from one sample in a study of Tregs in tolerant kidney transplant recipients. TCRdb keeps only in-frame clones here, not all; method: immunoSEQ multiplex PCR. The table lists roughly 250,000 clones, 80% to 85% of them singletons. Material: CD4+ T cells from blood. Source of these receptors: a human donor in good health.

The chain couples TRBV21-1 to TRBJ1-4. TRBV21-1 is listed as a pseudogene. The CDR3 has 19 residues. The CDR3 spells CASSKARGAVEATNEKLFF. CDR3 DNA sequence: TGTGCCAGCAGCAAAGCGCGGGGGGCGGTTGAGGCTACTAATGAAAAACTGTTTTTT.

Turning to this clone: In the same sample, other DNA sequences code for this CDR3. V and J are TRBV4-1 and TRBJ2-3; no clear D. The CDR3 has 11 amino acids. V gave up 1 base and J gave up 4 bases, with 0 bases separating them. The V gene's germline CDR1 is MGHRA and CDR2 YSYEKL. DNA for the CDR3: TGCGCCAGCAGCCAAGCAGATACGCAGTATTTT. It encodes CASSQADTQYF.

This clone came up once. This chain uses TRBV5-3 with TRBJ1-4; TRBD1 aligns across 8 bases. TRBV5-3 is flagged as an ORF with uncertain function. This CDR3 contains 18 residues. V gave up 2 bases and J gave up 8 bases; unmatched junction bases: 17. The CDR3: CARSFDRGKVSLGEKLFF. CDR3 coding DNA: TGTGCCAGAAGCTTCGACAGGGGAAAAGTTTCCTTGGGGGAAAAACTGTTTTTT.

J is TRBJ1-2 and V is TRBV28; D not certain. CDR3 length: 15 residues. Per germline, CDR1 MDHEN and CDR2 SYDVKM. V was cut by 0 bases and J by 8 bases, with 16 bases left in between. Written as DNA, the CDR3 is TGTGCCAGCAGTTTATGGGCCAGACTAATTCAGGGCTACACCTTC. Translating it yields CASSLWARLIQGYTF.

The genes are TRBV2 and TRBJ1-2, with D perhaps TRBD1 (6 bases). The length of the CDR3 is 12 residues. The germline V gene encodes CDR1 SNHLY and CDR2 FYNNEI. V lost 7 bases, J lost 4 bases, and 10 bases lay in between. The CDR3 nucleotides read TGTGCCAGCATGGTGACAGGCTATGGCTACACCTTC. Its protein is CASMVTGYGYTF. The full variable domain, rest sourced from reference TRBV2 and TRBJ1-2, is EPEVTQTPSHQVTQMGQEVILRCVPISNHLYFYWYRQILGQKVEFLVSFYNNEISEKSEIFDDQFSVERPDGSNFTLKIRSTKLEDSAMYFCASMVTGYGYTFGSGTRLTVV.

V gene TRBV6-5 combines with J gene TRBJ2-1, with 13 bases lining up with TRBD2. The length of the CDR3 is 15 residues. Trimming took 6 bases from V and 7 from J; bases not matched to a gene: 6. CDR1 MNHEY and CDR2 SVGAGI come from the germline V gene. CDR3 coding DNA: TGTGCCAGCAGGTTTGGGACTAGCGGGACTAATGAGCAGTTCTTC. This gives the protein CASRFGTSGTNEQFF.

The chain employs TRBV7-3 and TRBJ2-6; D not resolved. This CDR3 comprises 13 residues. V lost 6 bases, J lost 2 bases, and 5 bases lay in between. Germline V lookup: CDR1 SGHTA, CDR2 FQGTGA. The CDR3 bases are TGTGCCAGCAGGGAACCTGGGGCCAACGTCCTGACTTTC. Protein: CASREPGANVLTF. Drawing the rest from reference TRBV7-3 and TRBJ2-6, the complete variable domain is GAGVSQTPSNKVTEKGKYVELRCDPISGHTALYWYRQSLGQGPEFLIYFQGTGAADDSGLPNDRFFAVRPEGSVSTLKIQRTERGDSAVYLCASREPGANVLTFGAGSRLTVL.

This clone has just one count. This chain connects TRBV4-2 to TRBJ2-1; the match to TRBD2 covers 7 bases. The V and J ends lost 1 base and 8 bases, in that order; junction bases with no gene match: 5. This CDR3 is 14 amino acids long. Looked up from germline, CDR1 is LGHNA and CDR2 is YNFKEQ. CDR3 protein: CASSQAAGRDEQFF. The DNA of the CDR3 is TGTGCCAGCAGCCAAGCGGCAGGGAGGGATGAGCAGTTCTTC.

V and J are TRBV5-4 and TRBJ2-1; TRBD2 aligns across 14 bases. J was trimmed by 9 bases and V by 4 bases; bases with no gene match: 12. This CDR3 comprises 17 residues. Germline V gene data show CDR1 as SGHNT and CDR2 as YYREEE (reference sequence). In DNA, the CDR3 is TGTGCCAGCAGCCCGGGACTAGCGGGAGCGCAACCGAGTGAGCAGTTCTTC. Translating it yields CASSPGLAGAQPSEQFF.

This clone was recorded once. The genes are TRBV15 and TRBJ1-6; weak D call: TRBD1 (6 bases). Germline V lookup: CDR1 LNHNV, CDR2 YYDKDF (reference sequence). The CDR3 contains 14 residues. Trimming pared 0 bases from V and 7 bases from J, leaving 7 bases between. The CDR3 DNA reads as TGTGCCACCAGCAGAGAAGACAGGAATTCACCCCTCCACTTT. Translated: CATSREDRNSPLHF.

CDR3 loop: CASSPRDARDTQYF. The CDR3 DNA is TGTGCCAGCAGCCCGCGGGACGCTAGAGATACGCAGTATTTT. This chain joins TRBV5-8 and TRBJ2-3; D perhaps matches TRBD2 (6 bases). CDR3 length: 14 residues. Germline loops: CDR1 SGHTS, CDR2 YDEGEE. The V gene lost 4 bases and the J gene lost 5 bases, with 14 bases spanning the gap. The full variable domain, in which reference TRBV5-8 and TRBJ2-3 provide the parts outside the CDR3, is EAGVTQSPTHLIKTRGQQATLRCSPISGHTSVYWYQQALGLGLQFLLWYDEGEERNRGNFPPRFSGRQFPNYSSELNVNALELEDSALYLCASSPRDARDTQYFGPGTRLTVL.

On this clone itself: The same CDR3 arises from other DNA sequences in this sample as well. The rearrangement links TRBV7-9 to TRBJ1-4, with TRBD1 as a possible D gene (6 bases). The CDR3 extends over 14 amino acids. V lost 10 bases, J lost 0 bases, and 12 bases lay in between. The V gene's germline CDR1 is SEHNR and CDR2 FQNEAQ (reference sequence). CDR3 amino acids: CAILRTATNEKLFF. CDR3 DNA: TGTGCCATACTTCGGACAGCAACTAATGAAAAACTGTTTTTT.

This clone was seen only a few times. The gene calls are TRBV5-8 and TRBJ2-3, with D possibly being TRBD2 (5 bases). CDR1 and CDR2 from the germline V gene are SGHTS and YDEGEE. Trimming took 4 bases from V and 0 from J, leaving 12 bases between them. The CDR3 loop spans 15 amino acids. The CDR3 protein is CASSAFGGSTDTQYF. Here the CDR3 DNA reads TGTGCCAGCAGCGCTTTTGGAGGCAGCACAGATACGCAGTATTTT.

The chain links TRBV25-1 to TRBJ1-5; the D gene is possibly TRBD1 (5 bases). Trimming removed 5 bases from V and 5 bases from J, with 13 bases in between. Germline-derived CDR1 and CDR2 are MGHDK and SYGVNS. The CDR3 contains 14 residues. The CDR3 DNA is TGTGCCAGCAGTCGGGACGGTTTTGATCAGCCCCAGCATTTT. This gives the protein CASSRDGFDQPQHF.

The V gene is TRBV4-1, the J gene TRBJ2-1; tentative D call: TRBD2 (5 bases). Germline V gene lookup returns CDR1 MGHRA and CDR2 YSYEKL. The V and J ends lost 0 bases and 5 bases respectively, with 11 bases between them. This CDR3 comprises 15 residues. CDR3 sequence (DNA): TGCGCCAGCAGCCAAGATGCTAGCACAAACAATGAGCAGTTCTTC. Its translation: CASSQDASTNNEQFF.

This clone has only a few counts. The genes are TRBV4-2 and TRBJ1-1; no firm D call. The germline V and J ends were trimmed by 0 bases and 5 bases, with 13 bases remaining between them. The CDR3 has 15 amino acids. CDR1 and CDR2 from the germline V gene are LGHNA and YNFKEQ. The chain's CDR3 is CASSQDLRGGTEAFF. CDR3 in DNA: TGTGCCAGCAGCCAAGACTTACGGGGAGGAACTGAAGCTTTCTTT.

The chain couples TRBV7-9 to TRBJ2-1, with 11 nucleotides matching TRBD2. J gave up 7 bases and V 1 base, and 12 bases lay outside the gene matches. From germline, CDR1 is SEHNR and CDR2 FQNEAQ (reference sequence). This CDR3 has 18 amino acids. The CDR3: CASSLVVSGRVVANEQFF. The CDR3 nucleotides read TGTGCCAGCAGCTTAGTAGTTAGCGGGAGGGTGGTTGCAAATGAGCAGTTCTTC.

This rearrangement joins TRBV30 to TRBJ1-2, with TRBD1 matching 8 bases. V was pared by 6 bases and J by 2 bases, with 2 bases of the junction left unmatched. This CDR3 is built from 12 residues. Germline CDR1 reads GTSNPN; CDR2 reads SVGIG (reference sequence). In nucleotides, the CDR3 is TGTGCCTGCCGGGACAGGAACTATGGCTACACCTTC. Amino acid sequence: CACRDRNYGYTF. The variable domain in full, with the rest retrieved from reference TRBV30 and TRBJ1-2, is SQTIHQWPATLVQPVGSPLSLECTVEGTSNPNLYWYRQAAGRGLQLLFYSVGIGQISSEVPQNLSASRPQDRQFILSSKKLLLSDSGFYLCACRDRNYGYTFGSGTRLTVV.

CDR3 nucleotide sequence: TGTGCCAGCAGCTCACTCGGGTTTGGCTACAATGAGCAGTTCTTC. Encoded protein: CASSSLGFGYNEQFF. The J gene is TRBJ2-1, the V gene TRBV4-2, with D unclear. The germline V and J ends were trimmed by 5 bases and 3 bases, with 14 bases remaining between them. The CDR3 consists of 15 residues. The germline V gene encodes CDR1 LGHNA and CDR2 YNFKEQ.

This rearrangement joins TRBV19 to TRBJ1-5; D is uncertain. The CDR3 consists of 16 residues. The V end lost 2 bases, the J end lost 0 bases, and 11 bases lay between the germline ends. The germline gives CDR1 LNHDA, CDR2 SQIVND (reference sequence). This chain's CDR3 is CASSILRHRSNQPQHF. The CDR3 DNA sequence: TGTGCCAGTAGTATATTGCGCCACCGTAGCAATCAGCCCCAGCATTTT.

A note on this clone: At one boundary the junction diverges from the germline segment, which might be a read error. The chain joins TRBV7-7 to TRBJ1-1, with D unresolved. The CDR3 loop spans 13 amino acids. Germline CDR1 and CDR2: SSHAT and FNYEAQ (reference sequence). The chain's CDR3 is CASSLAQDTEAFF. The CDR3 nucleotides read TGTGCTAGCAGCTTAGCCCAGGACACTGAAGCTTTCTTT.

The rearrangement links TRBV25-1 to TRBJ1-1; TRBD1 matches 8 bases. Germline V gene sequence: CDR1 MGHDK, CDR2 SYGVNS. CDR3 length: 14 amino acids. The trim removed 7 bases at V and 4 bases at J, leaving 8 bases unmatched. The CDR3 here is CASTGQGGRTEAFF. For the CDR3, the DNA is TGTGCCAGCACCGGACAGGGAGGACGCACTGAAGCTTTCTTT.

This clone was recorded only once. The CDR3 reads CASSMVGGNTEAFF. The CDR3 nucleotides read TGTGCCAGTAGTATGGTAGGGGGGAACACTGAAGCTTTCTTT. The rearrangement links TRBV19 to TRBJ1-1, with D possibly matching TRBD1 (6 bases). Trimming shortened V by 3 bases and J by 1 base, and 9 bases separated the two germline ends. CDR1 and CDR2 from the germline V gene are LNHDA and SQIVND (reference sequence). The CDR3 sequence is 14 residues long.

V is TRBV6-6 and J is TRBJ2-3; the D gene is possibly TRBD1 (6 bases). Trimming stripped 10 bases from V and 4 bases from J, with 12 bases between. The CDR3 totals 12 residues. The germline V gene encodes CDR1 MNHNY and CDR2 SVGAGI (reference sequence). The CDR3 bases are TGTGCCACTTCTAAGGGGGCAGATACGCAGTATTTT. Protein sequence: CATSKGADTQYF.

The chain joins TRBV5-4 to TRBJ2-3, with D unclear. CDR1 is SGHNT, CDR2 YYREEE, per germline (reference sequence). The CDR3 is 15 amino acids. V gave up 5 bases and J gave up 3 bases, with 16 bases separating them. CDR3 region: CASSPSGPGTDTQYF. The DNA of the CDR3 is TGTGCCAGCAGTCCGTCAGGTCCTGGGACAGATACGCAGTATTTT.

The genes are TRBV5-5 and TRBJ1-3; the D gene is possibly TRBD1 (6 bases). This CDR3 contains 16 residues. Germline V lookup: CDR1 SGHKS, CDR2 YYEKEE (reference sequence). The germline V and J ends were trimmed by 4 bases and 0 bases, with 14 bases remaining between them. The CDR3 DNA is TGTGCCAGCAGCCCGCCGGGGGCCTACTCTGGAAACACCATATATTTT. Amino acids: CASSPPGAYSGNTIYF.

This sequence joins TRBV11-2 and TRBJ2-7, with 12 bases lining up with TRBD1. Germline lookup yields CDR1 SGHAT and CDR2 FQNNGV. With 0 bases clipped from V and 0 bases from J, the junction kept 3 bases outside the gene matches. The CDR3 runs 17 residues. The CDR3 loop is CASSLEWGQGASYEQYF. CDR3 in DNA: TGTGCCAGCAGCTTAGAATGGGGACAGGGGGCCTCCTACGAGCAGTACTTC.

This clone was seen only once. The rearrangement joins TRBV6-1 to TRBJ2-5; no clear D. The CDR3 loop spans 13 amino acids. V lost 5 bases and J lost 2, with 9 bases in between. The V gene's germline CDR1 is MNHNS and CDR2 SASEGT. The CDR3 DNA reads TGTGCCAGCAGTTTGAGCCGACAAGAGACCCAGTACTTC. This translates into CASSLSRQETQYF.

This CDR3 is CASSLGTLDTGELFF. CDR3 DNA sequence: TGTGCCAGCAGTTTGGGGACGCTGGACACCGGGGAGCTGTTTTTT. The chain uses TRBV6-1 and TRBJ2-2; tentatively, D is TRBD1 or TRBD2 (5 bases each). The CDR3 sequence is 15 residues long. The V end was cut by 5 bases, the J end by 3 bases, with 13 bases between. The V gene's germline CDR1 is MNHNS and CDR2 SASEGT.

This rearrangement joins TRBV7-9 to TRBJ2-1, with TRBD1 as a possible D gene (5 bases). In germline, CDR1 is SEHNR, CDR2 FQNEAQ (reference sequence). V was clipped by 4 bases and J by 8 bases, with 9 bases between them. This CDR3 comprises 12 residues. CDR3 nucleotide sequence: TGTGCCAGCAGCTCAGGGATTGATGAGCAGTTCTTC. As protein: CASSSGIDEQFF.